This T cell receptor (beta chain) is drawn from a study of blood T cell repertoires in COVID-19. Study details: From the United States, Italy and Spain came samples of acute and convalescent COVID-19. PBMCs, B-cell-depleted T cells, or T cells provided the cDNA or gDNA that made up the material.

Original processing methods: Researchers report that nucleated cell counts were estimated from reference gene primer amplification. Assay used: immunoSEQ multiplex PCR; TCRdb lists only in-frame clones, some missing. The DNA gave D and trimming, while V, J and clone size come from that table. The table includes about 340,000 clones, just over 85% detected once. The CDR3 is made up of 17 amino acids. V was clipped by 10 bases and J by 0 bases; unmatched bases: 8. The V gene's germline CDR1 is MDHEN and CDR2 SYDVKM. This receptor was identified in a woman between 40 and 55 years old with acute COVID-19. Material for sequencing was PBMCs or T cells enriched from blood (not recorded which). This chain joins TRBV28 and TRBJ2-1; 14 bases are shared with TRBD2. The CDR3 sequence: CATAGLAGESSYNEQFF. In DNA, the CDR3 is TGTGCCACTGCGGGACTAGCGGGAGAAAGCTCCTACAATGAGCAGTTCTTC.